Presented here are 17 T cell receptor beta chains from one specimen sequenced in a study of blood T cell repertoires in COVID-19. The repertoire was sequenced with immunoSEQ multiplex PCR; TCRdb's copy has only in-frame clones and lacks some. This sample has 75,000 to 100,000 clones, with around nine tenths found just once. Material: peripheral blood. The receptors come from a human donor in a cohort sampled during active COVID-19.

This chain uses TRBV9 with TRBJ2-3; 9 positions match TRBD2. Germline values: CDR1 SGDLS, CDR2 YYNGEE. Germline trimming cut 0 bases from V and 4 bases from J; bases unmatched to any gene: 6. This CDR3 spans 16 amino acids. The CDR3 coding sequence is TGTGCCAGCAGCGTAGCCGCGGGGGGGCCCGCAGATACGCAGTATTTT. As protein: CASSVAAGGPADTQYF. Looking up the rest from reference TRBV9 and TRBJ2-3 gives the full variable domain: DSGVTQTPKHLITATGQRVTLRCSPRSGDLSVYWYQQSLDQGLQFLIQYYNGEERAKGNILERFSAQQFPDLHSELNLSSLELGDSALYFCASSVAAGGPADTQYFGPGTRLTVL.

The J gene is TRBJ2-7, the V gene TRBV5-1, with D possibly TRBD1 on 6 matching bases. The CDR3 consists of 13 residues. V was trimmed by 4 bases and J by 5 bases, leaving 13 bases between them. Germline loops: CDR1 SGHRS, CDR2 YFSETQ. Here the CDR3 reads CASSLDRSHEQYF. The CDR3 DNA follows: TGCGCCAGCAGCCTGGACAGATCCCACGAGCAGTACTTC.

This chain's CDR3 is CASSPTGTGYTDTQYF. The CDR3 nucleotides read TGTGCCAGCAGTCCTACCGGGACAGGATACACAGATACGCAGTATTTT. The chain links TRBV11-2 to TRBJ2-3; 8 bases match TRBD1. There are 16 residues in the CDR3. The germline CDR1 and CDR2 sequences are SGHAT and FQNNGV. J was trimmed by 2 bases and V by 6 bases; bases with no gene match: 10. The variable domain in full, with the rest retrieved from reference TRBV11-2 and TRBJ2-3, is EAGVAQSPRYKIIEKRQSVAFWCNPISGHATLYWYQQILGQGPKLLIQFQNNGVVDDSQLPKDRFSAERLKGVDSTLKIQPAKLEDSAVYLCASSPTGTGYTDTQYFGPGTRLTVL.

The chain is built from TRBV10-3 and TRBJ2-3; TRBD2 matches at 9 bases. The CDR3 is 15 amino acids. V dropped 8 bases and J dropped 0; count of bases not matched to a gene: 6. In germline, CDR1 is ENHRY, CDR2 SYGVKD. CDR3 DNA sequence: TGTGCCATCGGGGCTAGCGGGACTAGCACAGATACGCAGTATTTT. It codes for CAIGASGTSTDTQYF.

The rearrangement links TRBV5-1 to TRBJ1-5; maybe TRBD1 (5 bases). V dropped 4 bases and J dropped 0 bases, with 11 bases sitting between them. The CDR3 sequence is 15 residues long. CDR1 is SGHRS, CDR2 YFSETQ, per germline. The CDR3 loop reads CASSDGGNSNQPQHF. As DNA, the CDR3 is TGCGCCAGCAGCGACGGGGGAAATAGCAATCAGCCCCAGCATTTT.

CDR3 DNA sequence: TGCGCCAGCAGCCAGACAGGTACCTACGAGCAGTACTTC. Translated, it gives CASSQTGTYEQYF. The V gene is TRBV4-1, the J gene TRBJ2-7, with D possibly being TRBD1 (6 bases). The CDR3 is 13 amino acids. CDR1 MGHRA and CDR2 YSYEKL come from the germline V gene. V was clipped by 3 bases and J by 2 bases, with 8 bases between them.

This clone has just one count. The chain employs TRBV5-1 and TRBJ1-5; the D gene is possibly TRBD1 (6 bases). The CDR3 consists of 15 residues. The V gene's germline CDR1 is SGHRS and CDR2 YFSETQ. V was shortened by 0 bases and J by 7 bases, with 14 bases between the two germline ends. CDR3: CASSLGSGHGQPQHF. The CDR3, as DNA: TGCGCCAGCAGCTTGGGGTCGGGACATGGGCAGCCCCAGCATTTT.

The chain links TRBV30 to TRBJ2-3, with 7 bases matching TRBD2. Losses at the gene ends were 1 base for V and 10 bases for J; bases not matched to a gene: 5. Germline values: CDR1 GTSNPN, CDR2 SVGIG (reference sequence). This CDR3 has 12 residues. DNA for the CDR3: TGTGCCTGGAGTGGACTAGCCGAGGCGCAGTATTTT. Residues: CAWSGLAEAQYF.

The chain employs TRBV19 and TRBJ1-5, with D maybe TRBD1 (5 bases). Trimming removed 1 base at V and 9 bases at J, with 13 bases between. The length of the CDR3 is 14 residues. The germline V gene has CDR1 LNHDA and CDR2 SQIVND (reference sequence). The CDR3 loop is CASSIGGTGGPQHF. CDR3 DNA: TGTGCCAGTAGTATAGGGGGAACCGGGGGGCCCCAGCATTTT.

The chain employs TRBV3-1 (or the pseudogene TRBV3-2) and TRBJ2-1; TRBD2 agrees at 9 bases. The ends lost 3 bases at V and 1 base at J; junction bases unmatched: 4. CDR1 and CDR2 from the germline V gene are LGHDT and YNNKEL (reference sequence). There are 16 residues in the CDR3. CDR3 bases: TGTGCCAGCAGCCATCCTAGCGGGAAATCCTACAATGAGCAGTTCTTC. Amino acid sequence: CASSHPSGKSYNEQFF.

This chain links TRBV30 with TRBJ2-7; D is ambiguous. V was clipped by 1 base and J by 3 bases, with 10 bases between them. Germline lookup yields CDR1 GTSNPN and CDR2 SVGIG (reference sequence). This CDR3 region has 13 residues. The CDR3 sequence: CAWSGNSLYEQYF. As DNA, the CDR3 is TGTGCCTGGAGTGGGAACAGCCTCTACGAGCAGTACTTC.

This clone has only one observation. An end of the junction does not agree with germline; a read error may underlie this. The chain joins TRBV10-3 to TRBJ2-2, with 7 bases aligning to TRBD1. The V gene's germline CDR1 is ENHRY and CDR2 SYGVKD. The CDR3 spans 15 residues. Here the CDR3 DNA reads TGTGCCATCAGACGGGACAGAGCGAACTCCGGGGAGCTGTTTTTT. Translating gives CAIRRDRANSGELFF.

The J gene is TRBJ2-4, the V gene TRBV27; tentatively, D is TRBD2 (6 bases). V gave up 8 bases and J gave up 0 bases, with 17 bases separating them. The CDR3 covers 16 residues. From germline, CDR1 is MNHEY and CDR2 SMNVEV (reference sequence). The CDR3 sequence is CASRLRGGIAKNIQYF. CDR3 in DNA: TGTGCCAGCCGACTACGGGGAGGTATAGCCAAAAACATTCAGTACTTC.

V gene TRBV5-1 combines with J gene TRBJ2-3, with TRBD1 matching over 11 bases. The CDR3 extends over 16 amino acids. Germline-derived CDR1 and CDR2 are SGHRS and YFSETQ. V dropped 4 bases and J dropped 4; count of bases not matched to a gene: 8. CDR3 bases: TGCGCCAGCAGCGCCGGACAGGGGGCAGGGGCAGATACGCAGTATTTT. Amino acids: CASSAGQGAGADTQYF. Drawing the rest from reference TRBV5-1 and TRBJ2-3, the complete variable domain is KAGVTQTPRYLIKTRGQQVTLSCSPISGHRSVSWYQQTPGQGLQFLFEYFSETQRNKGNFPGRFSGRQFSNSRSEMNVSTLELGDSALYLCASSAGQGAGADTQYFGPGTRLTVL.

The chain is built from TRBV3-1 (or the pseudogene TRBV3-2) and TRBJ2-5; TRBD2 agrees at 15 bases. CDR1 and CDR2 from the germline V gene are LGHDT and YNNKEL (reference sequence). The CDR3 length is 17 residues. Losses at the gene ends were 2 bases for V and 2 bases for J; bases not matched to a gene: 3. CDR3 in DNA: TGTGCCAGCAGCCAAACCGGACTAGCGGGGGGGCAAGAGACCCAGTACTTC. This sequence encodes CASSQTGLAGGQETQYF.

J is TRBJ2-2 and V is TRBV5-6; 8 nucleotides line up with TRBD1. Germline lookup yields CDR1 SGHDT and CDR2 YYEEEE. With V trimmed by 3 bases and J by 4 bases, 2 bases remained unmatched. The CDR3 loop spans 14 amino acids. The DNA of the CDR3 is TGTGCCAGCAGCTACGACAGGGGCACCGGGGAGCTGTTTTTT. Residues: CASSYDRGTGELFF. Full variable domain (remainder filled in from reference TRBV5-6 and TRBJ2-2): DAGVTQSPTHLIKTRGQQVTLRCSPKSGHDTVSWYQQALGQGPQFIFQYYEEEERQRGNFPDRFSGHQFPNYSSELNVNALLLGDSALYLCASSYDRGTGELFFGEGSRLTVL.

The chain employs TRBV11-2 and TRBJ2-4, with a tentative D call TRBD1 (6 bases). Germline V gives CDR1 SGHAT, CDR2 FQNNGV. V shed 9 bases and J shed 0 bases, with 9 bases lying between them. The CDR3 totals 13 residues. CDR3 sequence (DNA): TGTGCCAGTATGGACAGAGCCAAAAACATTCAGTACTTC. It translates to CASMDRAKNIQYF. Supplemented by reference TRBV11-2 and TRBJ2-4, the full variable domain reads EAGVAQSPRYKIIEKRQSVAFWCNPISGHATLYWYQQILGQGPKLLIQFQNNGVVDDSQLPKDRFSAERLKGVDSTLKIQPAKLEDSAVYLCASMDRAKNIQYFGAGTRLSVL.